A single TCR beta chain is shown here with its context. Authors' data handling: Nucleated cell number was recorded as an estimate derived from reference gene primer amplification. The assay was immunoSEQ multiplex PCR, and TCRdb's table has in-frame clones only and misses some. The D gene and trimming were derived from the DNA, and the V and J assignments and clone size from that table. The repertoire holds about 150,000 clones, with about 88% as singletons. V lost 3 bases and J lost 5, with 19 bases in between. This CDR3 is 16 amino acids long. Germline V gene data show CDR1 as KGHSH and CDR2 as LQKENI. The data were obtained in a study of blood T cell repertoires in COVID-19. Across the whole study: Sites across the United States, Italy and Spain contributed samples from acute and convalescent COVID-19. In each case, the material was cDNA or gDNA derived from T cells, B-cell-depleted T cells, or PBMCs.

Specimen: peripheral blood. The chain couples TRBV18 to TRBJ2-5, with a tentative D call TRBD2 (5 bases). The receptor's source is a middle-aged man who had recovered from COVID-19. CDR3 residues: CASSPRHEARGETQYF. The CDR3 nucleotides are TGTGCCAGCTCACCGAGGCACGAGGCCCGCGGGGAGACCCAGTACTTC.